Each of the 15 T cell receptor beta chains below was sequenced from the same sample in a study of T cells in Graves' hyperthyroidism and ophthalmopathy. RNA transcripts provided the source from which TCR beta CDR3 regions were amplified. An initial round of RT-PCR targeting the TCR CDR3 relied on the HTBI primer set. TCRdb ran MiXCR on the multiplex PCR reads and lists one entry per CDR3 protein. Found here are around 300,000 distinct CDR3 sequences, 15% to 20% of them singletons; the top ten hold under 45%. The sequencing sample was made of blood. The receptors shown here come from a man between 50 and 59 years old with Graves' ophthalmopathy.

This clonotype was seen many times. The rearrangement links TRBV3-1 to TRBJ1-1; unclear D gene. The CDR3 is 14 amino acids. Trimming removed 0 bases at V and 3 bases at J, with 8 bases between. Looked up from germline, CDR1 is LGHDT and CDR2 is YNNKEL (reference sequence). The CDR3 DNA follows: TGTGCCAGCAGCCAAGATCTTAGTGACACTGAAGCTTTCTTT. It is translated as CASSQDLSDTEAFF.

This clonotype has a count of ten or more. The chain has TRBV28 and TRBJ2-7; D is ambiguous. There are 11 residues in the CDR3. Trimming left V 8 bases short and J 0 bases short, with 5 bases between. The germline CDR1 and CDR2 sequences are MDHEN and SYDVKM. The CDR3 DNA follows: TGTGCCAGCGGCACCTCCTACGAGCAGTACTTC. This encodes CASGTSYEQYF. The whole variable domain, remainder taken from reference TRBV28 and TRBJ2-7, is DVKVTQSSRYLVKRTGEKVFLECVQDMDHENMFWYRQDPGLGLRLIYFSYDVKMKEKGDIPEGYSVSREKKERFSLILESASTNQTSMYLCASGTSYEQYFGPGTRLTVT.

Only a few counts were recorded for this clonotype. Its ends do not fully match the called genes, so a read error is possible. The genes are TRBV5-1 and TRBJ1-1; TRBD1 might be the D (5 bases). The germline CDR1 and CDR2 sequences are SGHRS and YFSETQ. This CDR3 region has 15 residues. The CDR3 DNA follows: TGCGCCAGCAGCACCCAGGGACGGGCGAACACTGAAGCTCTCTTT. Amino acids: CASSTQGRANTEALF.

This clonotype was counted many times. The chain couples TRBV20-1 to TRBJ1-5, with D possibly being TRBD1 (5 bases). Looked up from germline, CDR1 is DFQATT and CDR2 is SNEGSKA (reference sequence). This CDR3 is 16 amino acids long. Trimming removed 1 base from V and 7 bases from J, with 20 bases in between. CDR3 residues: CSARGGAGALGQPQHF. CDR3 sequence (DNA): TGCAGTGCTAGAGGGGGCGCCGGGGCCCTCGGGCAGCCCCAGCATTTT.

This clonotype turned up a few times. The chain employs TRBV18 and TRBJ2-1, with 10 bases identical to TRBD1. CDR3 length equals 16 residues. Germline values: CDR1 KGHSH, CDR2 LQKENI. V was clipped by 2 bases and J by 7 bases; unmatched bases: 8. As DNA, the CDR3 is TGTGCCAGCTCACCAAAGGGACAGGGGATTGATAATGAGCAGTTCTTC. The encoded protein is CASSPKGQGIDNEQFF.

This clonotype was seen at least ten times. Given a much more abundant clone one base away, this may be a read error. This sequence joins TRBV7-2 and TRBJ2-1, with D perhaps TRBD1 or TRBD2 (5 bases each). V dropped 6 bases and J dropped 5 bases, with 14 bases sitting between them. The germline V gene has CDR1 SGHTA and CDR2 FQGNSA. This CDR3 is 14 amino acids long. The chain's CDR3 is CASSPYEGNNEQFF. The CDR3 coding sequence is TGTGCCAGCAGTCCGTACGAGGGGAACAATGAGCAGTTCTTC.

This clonotype has just a few counts. This chain joins TRBV3-1 and TRBJ2-3; tentatively, D is TRBD2 (6 bases). Germline lookup yields CDR1 LGHDT and CDR2 YNNKEL (reference sequence). This CDR3 has 16 residues. V shed 5 bases and J shed 6 bases, with 21 bases lying between them. This chain's CDR3 is CASSSPGLGPGDTQYF. CDR3 in DNA: TGTGCCAGCAGCTCTCCGGGACTGGGACCAGGGGATACGCAGTATTTT.

The gene calls are TRBV25-1 and TRBJ2-7; 8 bases are a match to TRBD2. CDR1 is MGHDK, CDR2 SYGVNS, per germline. The CDR3 length is 15 residues. Trimming removed 1 base from V and 7 bases from J; junction bases left unmatched: 9. CDR3 sequence reads: CASSELDGRGGEQYF. In DNA form, the CDR3 reads TGTGCCAGCAGTGAATTGGACGGGAGGGGGGGGGAGCAGTACTTC.

The table lists this clonotype with many counts. For the CDR3, the DNA is TGTGCCAGCAGTTCCCCCCCACCTAAAAACATTCAGTACTTC. Translated, it gives CASSSPPPKNIQYF. This rearrangement joins TRBV28 to TRBJ2-4; the D is unclear. The CDR3 totals 14 residues. CDR1 is MDHEN and CDR2 is SYDVKM in the germline V gene. Trimming removed 4 bases from V and 4 bases from J, with 11 bases in between.

This clonotype has more than one count but fewer than ten. The chain links TRBV12-3 or TRBV12-4 to TRBJ2-1; 10 positions agree with TRBD2. Unmatched junction bases numbered 14, after V lost 6 bases and J lost 12 bases. This CDR3 spans 15 amino acids. CDR3 in amino acids: CASRRASGSFGVQFF. CDR3 sequence (DNA): TGTGCCAGCAGGCGGGCTAGCGGGAGTTTCGGCGTGCAGTTCTTC.

V gene TRBV29-1 combines with J gene TRBJ2-1; no firm D call. CDR3 length: 13 amino acids. Trimming took off 0 bases at V and 7 bases at J, with 10 bases between the two ends. Germline assignment: CDR1 SQVTM and CDR2 ANQGSEA. The CDR3 nucleotides read TGCAGCGTTGAAGATCTTAGGGATAATGAGCAGTTCTTC. Protein: CSVEDLRDNEQFF.

This clonotype was seen only a few times. The gene calls are TRBV11-2 and TRBJ2-7; D might be TRBD2 (6 bases). Trimming took 0 bases from V and 4 from J, leaving 13 bases between them. Germline CDR1 is SGHAT and CDR2 is FQNNGV. The CDR3 sequence is 15 residues long. The CDR3 DNA is TGTGCCAGCAGCTTAGAAGACAGCCGGGAGTACGAGCAGTACTTC. Its translation is CASSLEDSREYEQYF. The complete variable domain, with remaining parts taken from reference TRBV11-2 and TRBJ2-7, reads EAGVAQSPRYKIIEKRQSVAFWCNPISGHATLYWYQQILGQGPKLLIQFQNNGVVDDSQLPKDRFSAERLKGVDSTLKIQPAKLEDSAVYLCASSLEDSREYEQYFGPGTRLTVT.

This clonotype showed up just a few times. The rearrangement joins TRBV5-1 to TRBJ1-5, with D possibly matching TRBD1 (5 bases). V shed 4 bases and J shed 1 base, with 15 bases lying between them. This CDR3 contains 16 residues. CDR1 is SGHRS, CDR2 YFSETQ, per germline. This chain's CDR3 is CASSLTGTESNQPQHF. CDR3 DNA sequence: TGCGCCAGCAGCCTTACTGGGACTGAAAGCAATCAGCCCCAGCATTTT.

This clonotype was detected ten times or more. The genes are TRBV9 and TRBJ1-5; a possible D gene is TRBD1 (5 bases). This CDR3 comprises 14 residues. CDR1 and CDR2 from the germline V gene are SGDLS and YYNGEE. The V end lost 4 bases, the J end lost 5 bases, and 13 bases lay between the germline ends. The DNA of the CDR3 is TGTGCCAGCAGCTCCCTGCCGGGGGATCAGCCCCAGCATTTT. It translates to CASSSLPGDQPQHF.

This clonotype was detected many times. J is TRBJ2-1 and V is TRBV20-1, with D perhaps matching TRBD2 (6 bases). Germline-derived CDR1 and CDR2 are DFQATT and SNEGSKA (reference sequence). The CDR3 sequence is 15 residues long. Trimming stripped 5 bases from V and 5 bases from J, with 19 bases between. CDR3 protein: CSAWGGKRGNNEQFF. Written as DNA, the CDR3 is TGCAGTGCTTGGGGCGGGAAACGGGGCAACAATGAGCAGTTCTTC.